These 20 T cell receptor beta chains were all obtained from the same sample, sequenced in a study of T cell changes during pregnancy in multiple sclerosis (dated by TCRdb to between 2018 and 2021). Libraries were made using the immunoSEQ multiplex PCR assay. TCRdb retrieved this table from immuneACCESS and kept in-frame rearrangements only. Not all clones are present; in checked studies, unresolved V genes account for under half, and no reason is known for the remainder. The table for this sample lists about 79,000 clones; 75% to 95% of them were counted only once. The biggest ten clones account for around 0.45% of the sample. This specimen consisted of CD4+ T cells from peripheral blood mononuclear cells, obtained in the second trimester of pregnancy. These receptors all come from a female donor with multiple sclerosis, enrolled in a pregnancy study.

This sequence joins TRBV27 and TRBJ1-1; 7 positions match TRBD1. This CDR3 is built from 14 residues. Germline lookup yields CDR1 MNHEY and CDR2 SMNVEV (reference sequence). With V trimmed by 7 bases and J by 1 base, 6 bases remained unmatched. The CDR3 nucleotides are TGTGCCAGCACCCCGCGACAGGGGAACACTGAAGCTTTCTTT. Protein product: CASTPRQGNTEAFF.

In its sample, this clone was seen a few times. The chain couples TRBV7-9 to TRBJ1-1; tentatively, D is TRBD1 (5 bases). The CDR3 has 14 residues. V was trimmed by 6 bases and J by 1 base, leaving 12 bases between them. Per germline, CDR1 SEHNR and CDR2 FQNEAQ (reference sequence). The CDR3 spells CASSIHDRNTEAFF. In DNA form, the CDR3 reads TGTGCCAGCAGTATCCACGACAGGAACACTGAAGCTTTCTTT.

This sequence joins TRBV29-1 and TRBJ2-5; the match to TRBD1 covers 12 bases. Germline CDR1 and CDR2: SQVTM and ANQGSEA. This CDR3 is built from 16 residues. In DNA form, the CDR3 reads TGCACCCCCTTGGGACAGGGGGCGCAAGGAGGGGAGACCCAGTACTTC. It encodes CTPLGQGAQGGETQYF.

V usage is TRBV27 and J usage is TRBJ1-1, with TRBD1 as a possible D gene (5 bases). The CDR3 sequence is 11 residues long. Germline values: CDR1 MNHEY, CDR2 SMNVEV (reference sequence). Trimming cost V 5 bases and J 7 bases, with 8 bases left between them. The CDR3 DNA reads as TGTGCCAGCAGTCCTACAGGTGAAGCTTTCTTT. This gives the protein CASSPTGEAFF.

J is TRBJ2-7 and V is TRBV27; D may be TRBD2 (5 bases). The CDR3 covers 14 residues. Germline V gene sequence: CDR1 MNHEY, CDR2 SMNVEV (reference sequence). Trimming cost V 7 bases and J 3 bases, with 16 bases left between them. The CDR3 DNA is TGTGCCAGCACCCCTCGCGGCGGGCTCTACGAGCAGTACTTC. Its protein product is CASTPRGGLYEQYF.

The V call is TRBV11-3, the J call TRBJ1-1, with D tentatively TRBD1 (6 bases). V lost 3 bases to trimming and J lost 1 base, with 9 bases between them. Germline V gene sequence: CDR1 SGHNT, CDR2 YENEEA. The CDR3 extends over 14 amino acids. The CDR3 sequence is CASSLRQANTEAFF. The CDR3 DNA sequence: TGTGCCAGCAGCTTGAGACAGGCGAACACTGAAGCTTTCTTT.

V and J are TRBV10-3 and TRBJ2-7; tentatively, D is TRBD2 (7 bases). Germline values: CDR1 ENHRY, CDR2 SYGVKD. The CDR3 contains 12 residues. Trimming removed 8 bases at V and 7 bases at J, with 15 bases between. DNA of the CDR3: TGTGCCATCCATCCAGGGGAGGGAGAGCAGTACTTC. Amino acid sequence: CAIHPGEGEQYF.

V gene TRBV7-3 combines with J gene TRBJ2-2; 7 bases are shared with TRBD1. This CDR3 is 17 amino acids long. Unmatched junction bases numbered 11, after V lost 1 base and J lost 6 bases. CDR1 SGHTA and CDR2 FQGTGA come from the germline V gene. CDR3 residues: CASSLIPTTGSPGELFF. CDR3 nucleotides: TGTGCCAGCAGCTTAATCCCGACGACAGGGTCCCCCGGGGAGCTGTTTTTT. Using reference TRBV7-3 and TRBJ2-2 for the parts outside the CDR3, the full variable domain is GAGVSQTPSNKVTEKGKYVELRCDPISGHTALYWYRQSLGQGPEFLIYFQGTGAADDSGLPNDRFFAVRPEGSVSTLKIQRTERGDSAVYLCASSLIPTTGSPGELFFGEGSRLTVL.

The chain couples TRBV10-3 to TRBJ1-5; the D is unclear. The CDR3 has 13 residues. Trimming took off 10 bases at V and 4 bases at J, with 14 bases between the two ends. CDR1 and CDR2 from the germline V gene are ENHRY and SYGVKD. CDR3 region: CATVEVENQPQHF. CDR3 nucleotide sequence: TGTGCCACCGTGGAGGTGGAGAATCAGCCCCAGCATTTT.

A single count supports this clone. The J gene is TRBJ2-7, the V gene TRBV7-2, with TRBD2 identical over 9 bases. The CDR3 runs 16 residues. The V gene end was trimmed by 6 bases and the J gene end by 2 bases; junction bases not matched to a gene: 11. CDR1 SGHTA and CDR2 FQGNSA come from the germline V gene. The CDR3 protein is CASSLATSGIAYEQYF. CDR3 sequence (DNA): TGTGCCAGCAGTCTCGCGACTAGCGGCATCGCCTACGAGCAGTACTTC.

J is TRBJ2-7 and V is TRBV6-1, with 9 bases identical to TRBD2. CDR1 is MNHNS, CDR2 SASEGT, per germline. CDR3 length equals 14 residues. The V and J ends lost 6 bases and 0 bases, in that order; junction bases with no gene match: 3. The CDR3 nucleotides are TGTGCCAGCAGAGCGGGAGGAGGCTCCTACGAGCAGTACTTC. This codes for CASRAGGGSYEQYF.

The chain has TRBV7-2 and TRBJ1-1; D possibly corresponds to TRBD1 (6 bases). The germline V and J ends were trimmed by 6 bases and 1 base, with 18 bases remaining between them. Germline CDR1 SGHTA, CDR2 FQGNSA. The CDR3 sequence is 16 residues long. The CDR3 DNA is TGTGCCAGCAGTTCATCCTTCAACAGGGCGAACACTGAAGCTTTCTTT. It translates to CASSSSFNRANTEAFF.

The J gene is TRBJ2-2, the V gene TRBV28; a weak D match, TRBD2 (5 bases). Germline CDR1 reads MDHEN; CDR2 reads SYDVKM. V lost 10 bases, J lost 6 bases, and 18 bases lay in between. The length of the CDR3 is 14 residues. CDR3 in DNA: TGTGCCACCTCTGCCATACAGCGGTCCGGGGAGCTGTTTTTT. The encoded protein is CATSAIQRSGELFF.

The rearrangement links TRBV15 to TRBJ1-4; the D is unclear. Germline CDR1 LNHNV, CDR2 YYDKDF (reference sequence). With 3 bases removed from V and 2 bases from J, the gap between germline ends came to 4 bases. The CDR3 runs 13 residues. The CDR3 bases are TGTGCCACCAGCAGGTCGACTAATGAAAAACTGTTTTTT. Translation gives CATSRSTNEKLFF.

CDR3 amino acids: CASSAQGTGELFF. As DNA, the CDR3 is TGTGCCAGCAGCGCACAGGGTACCGGGGAGCTGTTTTTT. The chain has TRBV9 and TRBJ2-2, with a tentative D call TRBD1 (6 bases). Germline V gives CDR1 SGDLS, CDR2 YYNGEE. V was clipped by 3 bases and J by 5 bases, with 8 bases between them. The CDR3 runs to 13 residues.

The chain employs TRBV5-1 and TRBJ2-2; the D is unclear. Trimming cost V 5 bases and J 1 base, with 15 bases left between them. The CDR3 is 16 residues long. CDR1 SGHRS and CDR2 YFSETQ come from the germline V gene. The CDR3 DNA reads as TGCGCCAGCAGGGGTAGATTGGGCTGGAACACCGGGGAGCTGTTTTTT. Residues: CASRGRLGWNTGELFF.

The chain combines TRBV6-4 with TRBJ1-2, with unresolved D. The V end was cut by 4 bases, the J end by 8 bases, with 20 bases between. Germline values: CDR1 MRHNA, CDR2 SNTAGT. The CDR3 is 15 residues long. DNA for the CDR3: TGTGCCAGCAGTGTAGGAATTAACAATCTGCGGGGCTACACCTTC. Protein product: CASSVGINNLRGYTF.

CDR3 in DNA: TGTGCCAGCAGCCCACAGTCTGCCCAAAATACGCAGTATTTT. Encoded protein: CASSPQSAQNTQYF. V usage is TRBV7-2 and J usage is TRBJ2-3; D remains unclear. The ends were cut back, 5 bases at V and 7 bases at J, with 16 bases in the middle. Germline CDR1 and CDR2: SGHTA and FQGNSA. The CDR3 totals 14 residues.

The chain has TRBV6-6 and TRBJ1-1, with D hard to call. The CDR3 has 13 residues. Per the germline V gene, CDR1 is MNHNY and CDR2 is SVGAGI (reference sequence). The V end lost 6 bases, the J end lost 4 bases, and 12 bases lay between the germline ends. CDR3 amino acids: CASSKERGTEAFF. The CDR3, as DNA: TGTGCCAGCAGCAAAGAGAGAGGCACTGAAGCTTTCTTT.

This sequence joins TRBV5-5 and TRBJ2-7, with D possibly TRBD1 on 7 matching bases. This CDR3 has 16 residues. V lost 0 bases, J lost 2 bases, and 15 bases lay in between. The V gene's germline CDR1 is SGHKS and CDR2 YYEKEE (reference sequence). The CDR3 reads CASSLALQGRTYEQYF. The CDR3 coding sequence is TGTGCCAGCAGCTTGGCCCTACAGGGGAGGACCTACGAGCAGTACTTC. The whole variable domain, remainder taken from reference TRBV5-5 and TRBJ2-7, is DAGVTQSPTHLIKTRGQQVTLRCSPISGHKSVSWYQQVLGQGPQFIFQYYEKEERGRGNFPDRFSARQFPNYSSELNVNALLLGDSALYLCASSLALQGRTYEQYFGPGTRLTVT.